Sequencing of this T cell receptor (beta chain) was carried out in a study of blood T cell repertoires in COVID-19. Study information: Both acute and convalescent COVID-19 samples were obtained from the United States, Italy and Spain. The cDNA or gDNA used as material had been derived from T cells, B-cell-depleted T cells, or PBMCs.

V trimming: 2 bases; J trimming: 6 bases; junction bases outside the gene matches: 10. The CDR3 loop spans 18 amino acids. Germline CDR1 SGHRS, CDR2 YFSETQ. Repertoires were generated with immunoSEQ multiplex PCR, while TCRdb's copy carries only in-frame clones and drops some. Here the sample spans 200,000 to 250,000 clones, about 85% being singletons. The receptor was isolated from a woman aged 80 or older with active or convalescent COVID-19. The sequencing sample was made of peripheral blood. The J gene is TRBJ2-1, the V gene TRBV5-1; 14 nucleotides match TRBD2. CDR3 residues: CASSFTGTSGSSSNEQFF. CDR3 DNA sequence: TGCGCCAGCAGCTTTACAGGGACTAGCGGGAGTTCAAGCAATGAGCAGTTCTTC.